This T cell receptor (beta chain) was obtained from a study of cytotoxic CD8 clonotypes in ibrutinib-treated CLL. On this clone: Its antigen is currently unknown.

Unmatched junction bases numbered 10, after V lost 4 bases and J lost 4 bases. Germline assignment: CDR1 SGHRS and CDR2 YFSETQ. This CDR3 spans 17 amino acids. Only in-frame clones appear in the TCRdb table, and some are missing; sequencing was by immunoSEQ multiplex PCR. The sample carries 200,000 to 250,000 clones, roughly 65% recorded once. General observations from the study: Patients showed higher baseline clonality than age-matched healthy donors, and it tracked circulating CD8+ T-cell counts.

V usage is TRBV5-1 and J usage is TRBJ2-5, with 13 positions matching TRBD2. The starting material was PBMCs, obtained after 12 months of ibrutinib treatment. The TCR was taken from a human donor with chronic lymphocytic leukemia. In DNA, the CDR3 is TGCGCCAGCAGCGGGGGACTAGCGGGACCCGGCAGAGAGACCCAGTACTTC. Amino acids: CASSGGLAGPGRETQYF.